This T cell receptor (beta chain) derives from a study of cytomegalovirus exposure and HLA in healthy donors. Primers for the PCR totalled 60 Vbeta and 13 Jbeta. Profiled with immunoSEQ multiplex PCR; TCRdb holds only in-frame clones, not every one. The sample includes 130,000 or so clones, less than 80% of them seen just once. V gave up 0 bases and J gave up 0 bases, with 5 bases separating them. CDR3 length: 14 amino acids. In germline, CDR1 is MNHNS, CDR2 SASEGT. The V gene is TRBV6-1, the J gene TRBJ1-1; D not resolved. The TCR comes from a man aged 40-49 years in good health and CMV-seropositive. Material: PBMCs. CDR3 sequence reads: CASSEARVNTEAFF. The CDR3 coding sequence is TGTGCCAGCAGTGAAGCGCGTGTGAACACTGAAGCTTTCTTT.